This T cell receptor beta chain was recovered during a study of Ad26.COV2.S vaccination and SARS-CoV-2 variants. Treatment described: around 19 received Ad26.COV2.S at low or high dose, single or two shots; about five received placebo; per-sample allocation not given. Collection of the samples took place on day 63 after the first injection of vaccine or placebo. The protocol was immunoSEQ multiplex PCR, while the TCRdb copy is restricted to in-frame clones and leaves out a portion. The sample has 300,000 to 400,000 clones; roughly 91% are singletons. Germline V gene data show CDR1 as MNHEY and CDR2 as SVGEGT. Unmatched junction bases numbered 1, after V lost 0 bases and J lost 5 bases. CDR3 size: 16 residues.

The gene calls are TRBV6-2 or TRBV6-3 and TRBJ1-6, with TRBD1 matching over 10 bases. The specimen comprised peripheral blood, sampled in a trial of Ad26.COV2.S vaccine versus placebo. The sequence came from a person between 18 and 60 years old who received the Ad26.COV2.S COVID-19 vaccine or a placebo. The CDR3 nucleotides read TGTGCCAGCAGTTACTCGACAGGGGGCGATAATTCACCCCTCCACTTT. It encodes CASSYSTGGDNSPLHF.